This TCR beta chain comes out of a study of patients and donors after allogeneic stem cell transplantation. This CDR3 region has 17 residues. Per germline, CDR1 LNHDA and CDR2 SQIVND (reference sequence). V was clipped by 5 bases and J by 1 base, with 20 bases between them. TCRdb analysed the RT-PCR reads with MiXCR anew, one entry per CDR3 protein. The repertoire consists of about 410,000 distinct CDR3 sequences, with 16% occurring once and the leading ten covering 6% to 8%. This clonotype came up a few times. The chain couples TRBV19 to TRBJ1-1, with a tentative D call TRBD1 (5 bases). The sequencing sample was made of blood, either unsorted or a sorted T cell fraction (not recorded which). The clonotype comes from a human donor who was either an allogeneic HSCT recipient or a stem cell or donor lymphocyte infusion donor (not recorded which). It is not recorded whose cells these are; they may come from a transplant donor. The CDR3 DNA is TGTGCCAGTAGTTCCCGGGACCCCCTTAGGAGGAACACTGAAGCTTTCTTT. It encodes CASSSRDPLRRNTEAFF.